The clone carrying this T cell receptor beta chain was counted at least ten times. These data are taken from a study of low-dose radiotherapy and immunotherapy resistance in tumors. Noted time point: before trial treatment. Every donor was treated with nivolumab, ipilimumab, aspirin, low-dose cyclophosphamide and also low-dose radiotherapy. Solid tumors that lacked tumor-infiltrating lymphocytes and were advanced were present in eligible patients. TRAV- and TRBV-specific primers, spanning alpha and beta chains, primed first-strand cDNA. Using a constant-region primer together with a V-primer adapter, TCRs were subjected to 20 PCR cycles of amplification. Researchers amplified the isolated mRNA using in vitro transcription. TCRdb called the reads again in MiXCR, with one record for every CDR3 protein. The sample contains 85,000 to 95,000 distinct CDR3 sequences, roughly 9% of which appear only once.

The starting material was PBMCs, obtained before treatment. The TCR originated in a male donor with prostate cancer.

The CDR3, as DNA: TGCGCCAGCAGCCAAGGGGTAGGGCGAAACACTGAAGCTTTCTTT. Amino acids: CASSQGVGRNTEAFF. V is TRBV4-3 and J is TRBJ1-1; D gene unclear. There are 15 residues in the CDR3. From germline, CDR1 is LGHNA and CDR2 YSLEER. V lost 1 base and J lost 2, with 11 bases in between.